In this sample, the clone carrying this T cell receptor beta chain turned up many times. Its antigen remains unknown. TCRdb fed the 5' RACE reads into MiXCR, producing one record per CDR3 protein. This table holds over 60,000 distinct CDR3 sequences, 5% to 5.5% found once. The data were obtained in a study of neurological immune-mediated disorders. The V end was cut by 5 bases, the J end by 2 bases, with 11 bases between. The CDR3 totals 14 residues. Germline V CDR1 and CDR2: SGHRS, YFSETQ. Findings and limits, study-wide: HTLV-1-associated myelopathy showed the most TCR clonal expansion; multiple sclerosis the least, below healthy controls. The expanded clones of different subjects shared no CDR3 amino acid sequences (suggesting private repertoires in all groups).

Sequencing was carried out using PBMCs. This receptor was identified in a woman under 40 with multiple sclerosis. The rearrangement uses TRBV5-1 and TRBJ2-1; no reliable D call. The CDR3 here is CASSPGQPYNEQFF. For the CDR3, the DNA is TGCGCCAGCAGTCCCGGCCAGCCCTACAATGAGCAGTTCTTC.